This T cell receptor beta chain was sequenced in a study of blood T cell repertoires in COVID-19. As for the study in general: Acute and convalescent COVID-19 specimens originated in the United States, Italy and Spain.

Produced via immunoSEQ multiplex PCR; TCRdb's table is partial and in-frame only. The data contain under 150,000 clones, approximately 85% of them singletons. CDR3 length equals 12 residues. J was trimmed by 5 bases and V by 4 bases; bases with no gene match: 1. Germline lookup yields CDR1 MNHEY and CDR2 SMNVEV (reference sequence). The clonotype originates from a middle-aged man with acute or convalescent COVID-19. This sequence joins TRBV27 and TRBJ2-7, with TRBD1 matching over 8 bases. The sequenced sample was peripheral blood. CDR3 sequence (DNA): TGTGCCAGCAGTTCGACAGGGGACGAGCAGTACTTC. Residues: CASSSTGDEQYF.